The 24 T cell receptor beta chains below come from one sample, sequenced in a study of human T cells and chemical hapten exposure. Extraction of total RNA was performed on unfractionated whole blood. From the 5' RACE reads, TCRdb called clonotypes with MiXCR, one entry per CDR3 protein. Here the sample spans 81,000 or so distinct CDR3 sequences, about 7.7% being singletons. Source of these receptors: a male donor in good health.

The rearrangement links TRBV6-6 to TRBJ1-6, with D perhaps matching TRBD1 (6 bases). Trimming stripped 3 bases from V and 13 bases from J, with 7 bases between. This CDR3 is built from 11 residues. Germline V gene data show CDR1 as MNHNY and CDR2 as SVGAGI (reference sequence). CDR3: CASSYQGPLHF. In DNA, the CDR3 is TGTGCCAGCAGTTATCAGGGGCCCCTCCACTTT.

The V call is TRBV14, the J call TRBJ2-7; D possibly matches TRBD1 or TRBD2 (5 bases each). The CDR3 is 14 residues long. CDR1 is SGHDN and CDR2 is FVKESK in the germline V gene. Trimming shortened V by 0 bases and J by 7 bases, and 13 bases separated the two germline ends. CDR3 protein: CASSQEGTLGEQYF. CDR3 DNA sequence: TGTGCCAGCAGCCAAGAAGGGACCCTGGGGGAGCAGTACTTC.

This clonotype was detected only a few times. The chain carries TRBV28 and TRBJ1-1; 9 bases are a match to TRBD1. There are 14 residues in the CDR3. After removal of 3 bases from V and 6 bases from J, the junction contained 5 bases not matched to a gene. Germline CDR1 and CDR2: MDHEN and SYDVKM. CDR3 DNA: TGTGCCAGCAGTTTGAACAGGGGGCGGGCTGAAGCTTTCTTT. As protein: CASSLNRGRAEAFF.

The sample holds a few counts of this clonotype. The rearrangement uses TRBV4-1 and TRBJ2-7; D is unclear. V lost 4 bases, J lost 3 bases, and 10 bases lay in between. CDR3 length equals 13 residues. CDR1 MGHRA and CDR2 YSYEKL come from the germline V gene. In DNA, the CDR3 is TGCGCCAGCAGCCCGACACCTTACTACGAGCAGTACTTC. Translating it yields CASSPTPYYEQYF.

This clonotype was seen more than once but under ten times. The chain employs TRBV7-2 and TRBJ1-2, with 9 bases aligning to TRBD1. Losses at the gene ends were 6 bases for V and 6 bases for J; bases not matched to a gene: 8. CDR1 and CDR2 from the germline V gene are SGHTA and FQGNSA. The CDR3 runs to 14 residues. In DNA form, the CDR3 reads TGTGCCAGCAGGAGACAGGGGGAGAGGAATGGCTACACCTTC. Encoded protein: CASRRQGERNGYTF.

This clonotype was seen a handful of times. The chain uses TRBV20-1 and TRBJ2-7; 9 positions match TRBD1. V shed 4 bases, J shed 3 bases, and the junction held 7 bases outside the gene matches. Germline V lookup: CDR1 DFQATT, CDR2 SNEGSKA (reference sequence). The CDR3 covers 14 residues. This chain's CDR3 is CSATTHRGHYEQYF. CDR3 coding DNA: TGCAGTGCTACCACCCACAGGGGGCACTACGAGCAGTACTTC.

The table lists this clonotype with a few counts. The CDR3 spells CASSLEPGDWTEAFF. DNA for the CDR3: TGTGCCAGCAGTTTAGAACCGGGAGATTGGACTGAAGCTTTCTTT. The chain is built from TRBV12-3 or TRBV12-4 and TRBJ1-1; D is unclear. V was clipped by 1 base and J by 5 bases, with 14 bases between them. The CDR3 length is 15 residues.

The chain carries TRBV6-2 or TRBV6-3 and TRBJ2-7; 7 positions agree with TRBD1. Germline loops: CDR1 MNHEY, CDR2 SVGEGT. The V gene end was trimmed by 4 bases and the J gene end by 6 bases; junction bases not matched to a gene: 9. CDR3 size: 14 residues. As DNA, the CDR3 is TGTGCCAGCAGTTCACAGGGGCTACTTAGCGAGCAGTACTTC. It encodes CASSSQGLLSEQYF.

This clonotype was detected ten times or more. This chain links TRBV6-2 or TRBV6-3 with TRBJ1-2, with D hard to call. The CDR3 runs to 12 residues. Germline V gene sequence: CDR1 MNHEY, CDR2 SVGEGT. Trimming took off 9 bases at V and 4 bases at J, with 12 bases between the two ends. The CDR3 sequence: CASTDGPYGYTF. The DNA for the CDR3 is TGTGCCAGTACGGACGGTCCCTATGGCTACACCTTC.

This clonotype was counted at least ten times. This chain uses TRBV6-4 with TRBJ1-1; D is possibly TRBD1 (6 bases). CDR3 length: 13 amino acids. From germline, CDR1 is MRHNA and CDR2 SNTAGT. Trimming shortened V by 4 bases and J by 1 base, and 7 bases separated the two germline ends. Here the CDR3 DNA reads TGTGCCAGCAGTGCGGACAGGAACACTGAAGCTTTCTTT. It codes for CASSADRNTEAFF.

The chain is built from TRBV4-1 and TRBJ2-3; no clear D. Germline V gives CDR1 MGHRA, CDR2 YSYEKL. Trimming took 1 base from V and 0 from J, leaving 23 bases between them. The length of the CDR3 is 20 residues. CDR3 coding DNA: TGCGCCAGCAGCCAAGCGCCGTCCCACGCACGACCGTCTAGCACAGATACGCAGTATTTT. It encodes CASSQAPSHARPSSTDTQYF.

Many counts were recorded for this clonotype. This chain joins TRBV2 and TRBJ2-7; unclear D gene. The CDR3 sequence is 13 residues long. With 6 bases removed from V and 7 bases from J, the gap between germline ends came to 16 bases. CDR1 and CDR2 (germline): SNHLY, FYNNEI. CDR3 coding DNA: TGTGCCAGCAGCGTATCTTTAGGTGTTGAGCAGTACTTC. Translating gives CASSVSLGVEQYF.

A few counts support this clonotype. J is TRBJ2-1 and V is TRBV6-4, with 8 positions matching TRBD1. The V segment lost 2 bases and the J segment 6 bases; nucleotides outside the gene matches: 0. Germline-derived CDR1 and CDR2 are MRHNA and SNTAGT. The CDR3 totals 13 residues. In nucleotides, the CDR3 is TGTGCCAGCAGTGACGGGACAGGCAATGAGCAGTTCTTC. Its protein product is CASSDGTGNEQFF.

V is TRBV7-9 and J is TRBJ1-6; possible D gene TRBD1, 6 bases. Per the germline V gene, CDR1 is SEHNR and CDR2 is FQNEAQ (reference sequence). CDR3 size: 17 residues. V lost 2 bases, J lost 7 bases, and 18 bases lay in between. DNA for the CDR3: TGTGCCAGCAGCTTAACTCCCCCGGGACAAGCCAATTCACCCCTCCACTTT. It yields the protein CASSLTPPGQANSPLHF.

This clonotype was counted between two and nine times. This sequence joins TRBV11-2 and TRBJ2-7, with D perhaps matching TRBD1 or TRBD2 (5 bases each). V was cut by 1 base and J by 3 bases, with 13 bases left in between. This CDR3 spans 15 amino acids. Germline V gene lookup returns CDR1 SGHAT and CDR2 FQNNGV. In DNA form, the CDR3 reads TGTGCCAGCAGCTTAGTAGGGACGTTTAACTACGAGCAGTACTTC. Encoded protein: CASSLVGTFNYEQYF.

The sample holds a few counts of this clonotype. The chain has TRBV11-1 and TRBJ1-3; D remains ambiguous. Between the trimmed V and J ends, which lost 4 bases and 2 bases, there was a span of 18 bases. This CDR3 contains 17 residues. Germline CDR1 is SGHAT and CDR2 is FQDESV (reference sequence). The CDR3 DNA sequence: TGTGCCAGCAGCTCCCCCGGAGGACGGCAGACTGGAAACACCATATATTTT. Its translation is CASSSPGGRQTGNTIYF.

This clonotype was counted between two and nine times. V gene TRBV18 combines with J gene TRBJ2-2; D remains unclear. The CDR3 is 15 residues long. CDR1 is KGHSH and CDR2 is LQKENI in the germline V gene. Trimming left V 2 bases short and J 1 base short, with 8 bases between. This CDR3 is CASSPGEGNTGELFF. The CDR3 DNA follows: TGTGCCAGCTCACCAGGGGAAGGGAACACCGGGGAGCTGTTTTTT.

Ten or more counts support this clonotype. In DNA form, the CDR3 reads TGTGCCATCAGGAGGACTAGCGGATACACAGATACGCAGTATTTT. It specifies CAIRRTSGYTDTQYF. The chain links TRBV10-3 to TRBJ2-3; 10 nucleotides align to TRBD2. CDR1 ENHRY and CDR2 SYGVKD come from the germline V gene. This CDR3 comprises 15 residues. V lost 6 bases, J lost 2 bases, and 5 bases stayed unmatched.

The rearrangement uses TRBV29-1 and TRBJ2-3, with a possible D match to TRBD1 (5 bases). Looked up from germline, CDR1 is SQVTM and CDR2 is ANQGSEA. The V gene lost 0 bases and the J gene lost 1 base, with 35 bases spanning the gap. The CDR3 extends over 23 amino acids. CDR3 residues: CSVEEGWGREEVLGPLGTDTQYF. The CDR3 coding sequence is TGCAGCGTTGAAGAGGGATGGGGCAGGGAAGAGGTCCTTGGTCCCTTGGGCACAGATACGCAGTATTTT.

Written as DNA, the CDR3 is TGTGCCAGCAGTCGGGGCGGGACGAGACAAGAGACCCAGTACTTC. It codes for CASSRGGTRQETQYF. This chain links TRBV12-3 or TRBV12-4 with TRBJ2-5; possibly TRBD2 for D (6 bases). The CDR3 runs 15 residues. Trimming took 5 bases from V and 2 from J, leaving 15 bases between them.

The chain carries TRBV6-1 and TRBJ2-1, with 8 bases that match TRBD2. The germline gives CDR1 MNHNS, CDR2 SASEGT. Germline trimming cut 0 bases from V and 7 bases from J; bases unmatched to any gene: 5. The CDR3 length is 15 residues. The CDR3 protein is CASSEAPAGGNEQFF. Written as DNA, the CDR3 is TGTGCCAGCAGTGAAGCGCCGGCGGGAGGTAATGAGCAGTTCTTC.

Only a few counts were recorded for this clonotype. The V and J genes are TRBV20-1 and TRBJ2-3; no reliable D call. Between the trimmed V and J ends, which lost 0 bases and 0 bases, there was a span of 7 bases. Germline V gene sequence: CDR1 DFQATT, CDR2 SNEGSKA (reference sequence). The CDR3 length is 14 residues. The CDR3 spells CSARDPVSTDTQYF. CDR3 DNA: TGCAGTGCTAGAGACCCGGTTAGCACAGATACGCAGTATTTT.

In its sample, this clonotype was seen a few times. The gene calls are TRBV14 and TRBJ2-5; possible D gene TRBD1, 5 bases. V lost 0 bases and J 3 bases, leaving 14 bases between the germline ends. CDR1 SGHDN and CDR2 FVKESK come from the germline V gene. The CDR3 sequence is 16 residues long. The CDR3 spells CASSQEPTAIKETQYF. The CDR3 bases are TGTGCCAGCAGCCAAGAGCCGACAGCGATTAAAGAGACCCAGTACTTC. Together with reference TRBV14 and TRBJ2-5, the CDR3 gives the full variable domain: EAGVTQFPSHSVIEKGQTVTLRCDPISGHDNLYWYRRVMGKEIKFLLHFVKESKQDESGMPNNRFLAERTGGTYSTLKVQPAELEDSGVYFCASSQEPTAIKETQYFGPGTRLLVL.

In its sample, this clonotype was seen a few times. V usage is TRBV20-1 and J usage is TRBJ2-3; D possibly corresponds to TRBD1 (5 bases). Germline assignment: CDR1 DFQATT and CDR2 SNEGSKA (reference sequence). This CDR3 has 13 amino acids. V dropped 4 bases and J dropped 1 base, with 9 bases sitting between them. The DNA for the CDR3 is TGCAGTGCTACCAGGGCTCGCACAGATACGCAGTATTTT. Translating gives CSATRARTDTQYF.